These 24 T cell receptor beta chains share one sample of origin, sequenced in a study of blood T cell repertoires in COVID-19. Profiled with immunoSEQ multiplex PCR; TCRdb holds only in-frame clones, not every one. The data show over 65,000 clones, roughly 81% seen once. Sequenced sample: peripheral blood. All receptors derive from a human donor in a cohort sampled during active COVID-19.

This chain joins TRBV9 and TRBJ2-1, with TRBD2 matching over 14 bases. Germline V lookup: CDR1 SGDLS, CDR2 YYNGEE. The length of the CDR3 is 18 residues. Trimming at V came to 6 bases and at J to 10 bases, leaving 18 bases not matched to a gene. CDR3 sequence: CASNTRPGLAGEGEEQFF. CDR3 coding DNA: TGTGCCAGCAATACACGACCGGGACTAGCGGGAGAGGGGGAAGAGCAGTTCTTC.

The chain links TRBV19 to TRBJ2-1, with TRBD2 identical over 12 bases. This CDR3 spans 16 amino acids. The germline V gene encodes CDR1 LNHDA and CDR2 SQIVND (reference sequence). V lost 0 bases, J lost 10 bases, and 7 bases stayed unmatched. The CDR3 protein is CASSIERLAGVGEQFF. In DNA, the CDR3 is TGTGCCAGTAGTATAGAGAGACTAGCGGGAGTCGGAGAGCAGTTCTTC.

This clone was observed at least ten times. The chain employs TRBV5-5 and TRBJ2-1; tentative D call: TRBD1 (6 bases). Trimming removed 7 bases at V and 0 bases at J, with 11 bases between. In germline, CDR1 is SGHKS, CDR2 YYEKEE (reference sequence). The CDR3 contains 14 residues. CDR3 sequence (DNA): TGTGCCAGCGTCCGGGACACCTCCTACAATGAGCAGTTCTTC. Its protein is CASVRDTSYNEQFF. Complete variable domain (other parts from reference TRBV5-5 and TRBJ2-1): DAGVTQSPTHLIKTRGQQVTLRCSPISGHKSVSWYQQVLGQGPQFIFQYYEKEERGRGNFPDRFSARQFPNYSSELNVNALLLGDSALYLCASVRDTSYNEQFFGPGTRLTVL.

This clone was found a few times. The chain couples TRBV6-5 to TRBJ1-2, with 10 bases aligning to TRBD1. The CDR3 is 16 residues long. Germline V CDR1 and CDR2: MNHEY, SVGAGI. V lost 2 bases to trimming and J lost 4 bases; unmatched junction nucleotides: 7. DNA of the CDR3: TGTGCCAGCAGTTACATAAGGACAGGGGGGACCTATGGCTACACCTTC. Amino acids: CASSYIRTGGTYGYTF.

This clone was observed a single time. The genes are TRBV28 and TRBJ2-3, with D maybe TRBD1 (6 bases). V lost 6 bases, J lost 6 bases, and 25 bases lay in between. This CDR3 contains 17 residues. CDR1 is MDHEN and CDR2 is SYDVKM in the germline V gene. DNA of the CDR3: TGTGCCAGCAGCTACGGCAGGGGCCTTGCCTCACCGGATACGCAGTATTTT. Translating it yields CASSYGRGLASPDTQYF.

The CDR3 region has the DNA TGTGCCAGCAGCTCTGGGACAGGGGCGACTGGCTACACCTTC. Its translation is CASSSGTGATGYTF. The chain has TRBV5-8 and TRBJ1-2; TRBD1 matches at 10 bases. Germline lookup yields CDR1 SGHTS and CDR2 YDEGEE. This CDR3 comprises 14 residues. Losses at the gene ends were 3 bases for V and 7 bases for J; bases not matched to a gene: 6.

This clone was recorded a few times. The CDR3: CASSLASGSVQGYTF. In nucleotides, the CDR3 is TGTGCCAGCAGCTTAGCTTCGGGGAGCGTTCAGGGCTACACCTTC. This sequence joins TRBV7-9 and TRBJ1-2, with D unclear. The CDR3 consists of 15 residues. Per germline, CDR1 SEHNR and CDR2 FQNEAQ (reference sequence). Trimming pared 0 bases from V and 8 bases from J, leaving 16 bases between.

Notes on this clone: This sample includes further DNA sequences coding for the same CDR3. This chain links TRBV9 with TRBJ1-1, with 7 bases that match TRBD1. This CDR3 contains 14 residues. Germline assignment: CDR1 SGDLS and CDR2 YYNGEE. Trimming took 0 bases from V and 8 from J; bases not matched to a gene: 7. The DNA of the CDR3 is TGTGCCAGCAGCGTAGGGGGAGGAGGGGGCGAAGCTTTCTTT. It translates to CASSVGGGGGEAFF.

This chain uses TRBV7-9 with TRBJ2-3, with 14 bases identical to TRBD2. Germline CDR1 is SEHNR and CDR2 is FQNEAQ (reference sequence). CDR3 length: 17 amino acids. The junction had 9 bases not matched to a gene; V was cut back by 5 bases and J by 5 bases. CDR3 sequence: CASSRGLAGALGDTQYF. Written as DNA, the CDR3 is TGTGCCAGCAGCCGGGGACTAGCGGGGGCTCTGGGAGATACGCAGTATTTT.

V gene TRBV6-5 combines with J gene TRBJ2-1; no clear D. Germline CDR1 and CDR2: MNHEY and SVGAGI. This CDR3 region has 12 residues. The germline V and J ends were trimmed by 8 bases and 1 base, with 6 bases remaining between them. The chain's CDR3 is CASGRSYNEQFF. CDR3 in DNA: TGTGCCAGCGGCCGTTCCTACAATGAGCAGTTCTTC.

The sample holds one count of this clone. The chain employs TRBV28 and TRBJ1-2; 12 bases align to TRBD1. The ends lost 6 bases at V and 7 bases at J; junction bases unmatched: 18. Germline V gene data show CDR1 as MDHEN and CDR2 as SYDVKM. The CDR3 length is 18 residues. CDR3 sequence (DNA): TGTGCCAGCAGGTTCCCTCCGGGGACAGGGGGCGAAAATCTTGGCTACACCTTC. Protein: CASRFPPGTGGENLGYTF.

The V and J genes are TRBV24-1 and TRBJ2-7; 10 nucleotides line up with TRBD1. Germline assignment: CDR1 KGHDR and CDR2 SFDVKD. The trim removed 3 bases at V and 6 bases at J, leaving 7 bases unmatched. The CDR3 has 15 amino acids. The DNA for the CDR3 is TGTGCCACCAGTGATGTGACAGGGGGCGCCTCCGAGCAGTACTTC. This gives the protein CATSDVTGGASEQYF.

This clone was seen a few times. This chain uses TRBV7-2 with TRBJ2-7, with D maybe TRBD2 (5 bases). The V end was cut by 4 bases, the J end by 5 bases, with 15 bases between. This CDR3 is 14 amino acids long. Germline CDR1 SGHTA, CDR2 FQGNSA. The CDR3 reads CASSSLALGDEQYF. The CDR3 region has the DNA TGTGCCAGCAGCTCCTTAGCCCTCGGGGACGAGCAGTACTTC. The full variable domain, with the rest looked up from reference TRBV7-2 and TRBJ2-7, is GAGVSQSPSNKVTEKGKDVELRCDPISGHTALYWYRQSLGQGLEFLIYFQGNSAPDKSGLPSDRFSAERTGGSVSTLTIQRTQQEDSAVYLCASSSLALGDEQYFGPGTRLTVT.

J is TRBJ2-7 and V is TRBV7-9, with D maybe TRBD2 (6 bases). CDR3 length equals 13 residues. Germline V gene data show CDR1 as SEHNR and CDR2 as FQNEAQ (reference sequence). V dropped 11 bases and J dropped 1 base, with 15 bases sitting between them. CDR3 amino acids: CASRGTGSYEQYF. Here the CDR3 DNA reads TGTGCCTCCCGGGGGACGGGATCCTACGAGCAGTACTTC.

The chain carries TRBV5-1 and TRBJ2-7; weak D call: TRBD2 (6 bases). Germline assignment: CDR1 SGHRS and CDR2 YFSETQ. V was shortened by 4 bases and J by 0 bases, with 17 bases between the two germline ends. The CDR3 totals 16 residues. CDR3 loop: CASSLTLAASSYEQYF. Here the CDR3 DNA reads TGCGCCAGCAGCCTCACCTTAGCGGCGAGCTCCTACGAGCAGTACTTC.

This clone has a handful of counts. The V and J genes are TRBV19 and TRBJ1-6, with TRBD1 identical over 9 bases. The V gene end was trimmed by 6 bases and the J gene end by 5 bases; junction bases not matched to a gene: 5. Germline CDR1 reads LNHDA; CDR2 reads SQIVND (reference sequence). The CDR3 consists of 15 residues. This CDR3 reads CASSTGTGHNSPLHF. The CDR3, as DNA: TGTGCCAGTAGCACCGGGACAGGGCATAATTCACCCCTCCACTTT.

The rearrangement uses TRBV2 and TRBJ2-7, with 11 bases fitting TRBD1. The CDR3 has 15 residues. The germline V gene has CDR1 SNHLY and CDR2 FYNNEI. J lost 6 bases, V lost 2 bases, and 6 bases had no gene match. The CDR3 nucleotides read TGTGCCAGCAGTGAACAGGGGACAGGGGGGATCGAGCAGTACTTC. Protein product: CASSEQGTGGIEQYF.

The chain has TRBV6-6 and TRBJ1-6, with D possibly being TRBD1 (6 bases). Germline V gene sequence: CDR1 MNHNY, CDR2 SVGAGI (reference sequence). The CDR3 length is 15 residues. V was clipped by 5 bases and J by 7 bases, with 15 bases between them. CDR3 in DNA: TGTGCCAGCAGTGTACGGGGGGGACAAAATTCACCCCTCCACTTT. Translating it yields CASSVRGGQNSPLHF.

CDR3 nucleotides: TGTGCCAGTAGTATCGGACTAGCGGCAGATACGCAGTATTTT. This codes for CASSIGLAADTQYF. This chain uses TRBV19 with TRBJ2-3, with 10 bases matching TRBD2. V lost 3 bases to trimming and J lost 4 bases; unmatched junction nucleotides: 1. CDR1 and CDR2 from the germline V gene are LNHDA and SQIVND (reference sequence). The CDR3 sequence is 14 residues long.

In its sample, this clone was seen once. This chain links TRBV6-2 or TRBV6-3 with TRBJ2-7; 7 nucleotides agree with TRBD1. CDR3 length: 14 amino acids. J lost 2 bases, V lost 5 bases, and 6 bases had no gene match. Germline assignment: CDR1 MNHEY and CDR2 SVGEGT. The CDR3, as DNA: TGTGCCAGCAGTCCGGGACAGATCACCTACGAGCAGTACTTC. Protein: CASSPGQITYEQYF.

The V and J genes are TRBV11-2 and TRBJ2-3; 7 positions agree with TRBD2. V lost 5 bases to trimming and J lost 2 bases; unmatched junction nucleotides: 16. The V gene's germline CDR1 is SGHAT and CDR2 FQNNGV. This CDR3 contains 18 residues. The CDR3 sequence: CASSKLALKIWDTDTQYF. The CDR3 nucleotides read TGTGCCAGCAGCAAACTAGCGTTGAAGATCTGGGACACAGATACGCAGTATTTT.

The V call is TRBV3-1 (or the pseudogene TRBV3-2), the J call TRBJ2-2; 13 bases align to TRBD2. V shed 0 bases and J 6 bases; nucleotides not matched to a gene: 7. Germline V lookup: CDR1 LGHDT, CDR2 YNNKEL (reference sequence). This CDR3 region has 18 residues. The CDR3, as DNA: TGTGCCAGCAGCCAAGATCGACTAGCGGGAGGCCGGGCCGGGGAGCTGTTTTTT. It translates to CASSQDRLAGGRAGELFF.

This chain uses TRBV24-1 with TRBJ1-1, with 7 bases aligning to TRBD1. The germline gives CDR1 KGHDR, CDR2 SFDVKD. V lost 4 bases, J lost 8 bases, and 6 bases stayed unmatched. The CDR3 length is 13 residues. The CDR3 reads CATSERGQQEAFF. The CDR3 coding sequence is TGTGCCACCAGTGAGCGGGGACAGCAGGAAGCTTTCTTT.

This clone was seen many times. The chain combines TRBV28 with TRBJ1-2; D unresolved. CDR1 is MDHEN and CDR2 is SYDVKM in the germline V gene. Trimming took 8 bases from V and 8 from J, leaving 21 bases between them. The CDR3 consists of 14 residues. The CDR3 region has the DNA TGTGCCAGCTCGAAACACAGCGGCGAGGGAGGCTACACCTTC. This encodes CASSKHSGEGGYTF.